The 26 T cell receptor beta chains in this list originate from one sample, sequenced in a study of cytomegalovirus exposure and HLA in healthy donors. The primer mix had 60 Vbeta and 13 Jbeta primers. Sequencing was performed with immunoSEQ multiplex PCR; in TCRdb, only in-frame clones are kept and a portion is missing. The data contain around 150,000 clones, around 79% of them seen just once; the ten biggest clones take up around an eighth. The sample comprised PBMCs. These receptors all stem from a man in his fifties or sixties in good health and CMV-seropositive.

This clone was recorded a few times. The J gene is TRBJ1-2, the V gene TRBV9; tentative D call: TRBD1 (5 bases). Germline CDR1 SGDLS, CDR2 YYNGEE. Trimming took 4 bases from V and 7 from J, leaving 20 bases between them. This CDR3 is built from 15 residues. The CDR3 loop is CASSLGPGGVGGYTF. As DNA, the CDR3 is TGTGCCAGCAGCCTGGGGCCGGGAGGGGTTGGTGGCTACACCTTC.

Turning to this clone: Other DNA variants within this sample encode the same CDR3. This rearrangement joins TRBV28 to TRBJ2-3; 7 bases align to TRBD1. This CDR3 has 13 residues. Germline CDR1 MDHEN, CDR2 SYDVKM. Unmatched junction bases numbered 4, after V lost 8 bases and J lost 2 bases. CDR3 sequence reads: CASWDRDTDTQYF. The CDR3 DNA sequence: TGTGCCAGCTGGGACAGAGACACAGATACGCAGTATTTT.

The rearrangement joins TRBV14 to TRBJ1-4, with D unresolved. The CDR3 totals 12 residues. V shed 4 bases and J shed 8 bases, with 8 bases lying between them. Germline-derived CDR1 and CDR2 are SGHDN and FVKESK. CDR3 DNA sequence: TGTGCCAGCAGCCGGCGGCACGAAAAACTGTTTTTT. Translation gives CASSRRHEKLFF.

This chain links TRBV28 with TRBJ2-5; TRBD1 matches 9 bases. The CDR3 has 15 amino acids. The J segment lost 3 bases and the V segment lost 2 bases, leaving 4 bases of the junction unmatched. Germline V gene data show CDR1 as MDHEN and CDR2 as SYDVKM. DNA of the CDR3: TGTGCCAGCAGTTTAGGAGGACAGGGGAAAGAGACCCAGTACTTC. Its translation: CASSLGGQGKETQYF.

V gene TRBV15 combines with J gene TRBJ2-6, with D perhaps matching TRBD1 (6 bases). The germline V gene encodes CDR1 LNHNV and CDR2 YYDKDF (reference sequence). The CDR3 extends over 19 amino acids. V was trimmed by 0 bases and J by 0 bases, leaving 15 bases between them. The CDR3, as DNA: TGTGCCACCAGCAGAGAGACAGGAGCCACCCTCTCTGGGGCCAACGTCCTGACTTTC. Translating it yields CATSRETGATLSGANVLTF.

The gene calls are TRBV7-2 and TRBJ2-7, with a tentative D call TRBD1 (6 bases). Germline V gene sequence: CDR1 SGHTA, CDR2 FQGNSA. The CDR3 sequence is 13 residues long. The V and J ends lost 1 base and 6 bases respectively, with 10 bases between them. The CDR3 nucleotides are TGTGCCAGCAGCTTAGAACTGGACAGCGAGCAGTACTTC. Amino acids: CASSLELDSEQYF.

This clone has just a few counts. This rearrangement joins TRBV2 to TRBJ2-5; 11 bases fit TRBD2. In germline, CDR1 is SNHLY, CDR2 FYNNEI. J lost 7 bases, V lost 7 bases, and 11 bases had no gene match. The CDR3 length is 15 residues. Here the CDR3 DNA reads TGTGCCAGCACCCCTTCGACTAGCGGGGCCGGGACCCAGTACTTC. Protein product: CASTPSTSGAGTQYF.

The CDR3 protein is CASSLSGQLYEQYF. CDR3 nucleotide sequence: TGTGCCAGCAGTTTATCCGGACAGTTGTACGAGCAGTACTTC. The V call is TRBV28, the J call TRBJ2-7; D is possibly TRBD1 (6 bases). The CDR3 has 14 amino acids. The ends were cut back, 1 base at V and 4 bases at J, with 11 bases in the middle. CDR1 and CDR2 (germline): MDHEN, SYDVKM.

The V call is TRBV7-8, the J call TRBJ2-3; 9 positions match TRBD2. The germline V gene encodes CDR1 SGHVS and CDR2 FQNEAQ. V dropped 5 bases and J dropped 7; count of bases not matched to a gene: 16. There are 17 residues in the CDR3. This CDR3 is CASSLRLAGAPGNTQYF. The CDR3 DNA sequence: TGTGCCAGCAGCCTTCGTTTAGCGGGGGCCCCGGGAAATACGCAGTATTTT.

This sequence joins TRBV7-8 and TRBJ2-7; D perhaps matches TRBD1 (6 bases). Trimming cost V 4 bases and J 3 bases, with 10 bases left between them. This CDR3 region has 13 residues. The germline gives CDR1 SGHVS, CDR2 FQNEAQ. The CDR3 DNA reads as TGTGCCAGCAGCTCGGACAGATACTACGAGCAGTACTTC. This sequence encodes CASSSDRYYEQYF.

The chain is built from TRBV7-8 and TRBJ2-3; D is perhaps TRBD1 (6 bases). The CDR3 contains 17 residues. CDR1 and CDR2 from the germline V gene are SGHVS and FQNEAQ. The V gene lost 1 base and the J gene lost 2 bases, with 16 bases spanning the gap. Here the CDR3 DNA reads TGTGCCAGCAGCTTAGTGAAGGGTGCAGGGGTCACAGATACGCAGTATTTT. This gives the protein CASSLVKGAGVTDTQYF.

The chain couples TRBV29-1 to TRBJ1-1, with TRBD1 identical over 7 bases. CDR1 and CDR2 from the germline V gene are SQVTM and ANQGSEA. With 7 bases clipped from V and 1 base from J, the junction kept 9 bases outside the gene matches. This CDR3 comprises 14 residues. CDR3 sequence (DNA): TGCAGCGGGACCGTACAGGGGTCGAACACTGAAGCTTTCTTT. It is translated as CSGTVQGSNTEAFF.

The CDR3 region is CASTSRANTGELFF. The CDR3 DNA is TGCGCCAGCACTAGCCGAGCGAACACCGGGGAGCTGTTTTTT. The chain couples TRBV10-1 to TRBJ2-2, with TRBD2 as a possible D gene (5 bases). The CDR3 is made up of 14 amino acids. Trimming pared 7 bases from V and 0 bases from J, leaving 9 bases between. Germline-derived CDR1 and CDR2 are WNHNN and SYGVQD (reference sequence).

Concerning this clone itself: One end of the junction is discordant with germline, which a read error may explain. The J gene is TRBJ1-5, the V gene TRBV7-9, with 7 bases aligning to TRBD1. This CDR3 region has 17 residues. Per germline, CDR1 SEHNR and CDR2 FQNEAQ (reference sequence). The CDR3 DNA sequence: TGTTCCAGCAGCTTAGTTCCCTCGACAGGGAACAATCAGCCCCAGCATTTT. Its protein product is CSSSLVPSTGNNQPQHF.

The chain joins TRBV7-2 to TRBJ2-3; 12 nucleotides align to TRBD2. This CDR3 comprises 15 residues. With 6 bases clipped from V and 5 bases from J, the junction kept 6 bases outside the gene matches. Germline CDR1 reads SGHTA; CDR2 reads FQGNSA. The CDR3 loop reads CASRSSGGALDTQYF. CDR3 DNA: TGTGCCAGCAGATCTAGCGGGGGGGCTTTAGATACGCAGTATTTT.

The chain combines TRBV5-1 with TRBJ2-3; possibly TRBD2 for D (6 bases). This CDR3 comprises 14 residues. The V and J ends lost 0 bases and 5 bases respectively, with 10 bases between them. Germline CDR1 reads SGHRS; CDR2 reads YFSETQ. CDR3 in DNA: TGCGCCAGCAGCTTGGCATTGGGGGGAGATACGCAGTATTTT. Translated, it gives CASSLALGGDTQYF.

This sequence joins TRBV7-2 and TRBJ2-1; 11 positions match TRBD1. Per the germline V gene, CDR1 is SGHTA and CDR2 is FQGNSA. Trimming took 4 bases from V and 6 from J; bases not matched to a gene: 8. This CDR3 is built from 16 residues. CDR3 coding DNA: TGTGCCAGCAGCTCAAACCCGGGACAGGGGGGCAATGAGCAGTTCTTC. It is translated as CASSSNPGQGGNEQFF.

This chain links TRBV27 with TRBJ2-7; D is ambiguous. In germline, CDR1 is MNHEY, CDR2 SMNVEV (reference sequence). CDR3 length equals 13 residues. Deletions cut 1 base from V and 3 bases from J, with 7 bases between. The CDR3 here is CASSLFQNYEQYF. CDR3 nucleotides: TGTGCCAGCAGTTTATTCCAGAACTACGAGCAGTACTTC.

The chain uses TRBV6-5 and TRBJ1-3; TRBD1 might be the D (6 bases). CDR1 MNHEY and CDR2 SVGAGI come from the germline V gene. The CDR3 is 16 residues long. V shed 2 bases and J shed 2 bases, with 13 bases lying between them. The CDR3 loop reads CASSYRRGGTGNTIYF. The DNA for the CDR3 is TGTGCCAGCAGTTACCGAAGAGGGGGAACTGGAAACACCATATATTTT.

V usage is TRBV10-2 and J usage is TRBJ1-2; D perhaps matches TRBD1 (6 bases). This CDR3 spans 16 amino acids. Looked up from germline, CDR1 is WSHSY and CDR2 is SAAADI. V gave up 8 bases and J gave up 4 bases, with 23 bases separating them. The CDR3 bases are TGCGCCAGCGGGCAGGGGTGGGGCACCACCCTCTATGGCTACACCTTC. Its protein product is CASGQGWGTTLYGYTF.

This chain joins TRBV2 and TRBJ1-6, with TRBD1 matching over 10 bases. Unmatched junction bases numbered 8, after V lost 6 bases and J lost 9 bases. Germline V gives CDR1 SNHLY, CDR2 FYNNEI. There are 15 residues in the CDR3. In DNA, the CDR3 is TGTGCCAGCAGAGGCCGGGGACAGGGGATTTCACCCCTCCACTTT. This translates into CASRGRGQGISPLHF. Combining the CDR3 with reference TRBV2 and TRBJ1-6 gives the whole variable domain EPEVTQTPSHQVTQMGQEVILRCVPISNHLYFYWYRQILGQKVEFLVSFYNNEISEKSEIFDDQFSVERPDGSNFTLKIRSTKLEDSAMYFCASRGRGQGISPLHFGNGTRLTVT.

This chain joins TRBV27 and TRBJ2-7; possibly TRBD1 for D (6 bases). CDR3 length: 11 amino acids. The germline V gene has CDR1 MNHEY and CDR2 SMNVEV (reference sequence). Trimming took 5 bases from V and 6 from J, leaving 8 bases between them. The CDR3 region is CASSTGIEQYF. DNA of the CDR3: TGTGCCAGCAGTACAGGGATCGAGCAGTACTTC.

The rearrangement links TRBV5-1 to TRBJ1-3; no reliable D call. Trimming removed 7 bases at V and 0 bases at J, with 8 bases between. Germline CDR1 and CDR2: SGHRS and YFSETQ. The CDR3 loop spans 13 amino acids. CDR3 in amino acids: CASCEVSGNTIYF. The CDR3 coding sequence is TGCGCCAGCTGCGAGGTCTCTGGAAACACCATATATTTT.

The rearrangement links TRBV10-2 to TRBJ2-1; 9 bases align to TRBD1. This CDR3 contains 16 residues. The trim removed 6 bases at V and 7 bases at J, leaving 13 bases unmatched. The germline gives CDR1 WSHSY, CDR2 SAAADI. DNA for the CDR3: TGCGCCAGCAGCGACTGGGACAGGGAAGAGAGAAATGAGCAGTTCTTC. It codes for CASSDWDREERNEQFF.

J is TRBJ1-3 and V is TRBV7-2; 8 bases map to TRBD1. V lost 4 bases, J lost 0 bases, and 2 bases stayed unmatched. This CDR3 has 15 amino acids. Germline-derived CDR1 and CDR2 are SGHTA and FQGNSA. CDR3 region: CASSSTGGSGNTIYF. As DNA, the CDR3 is TGTGCCAGCAGCTCCACAGGGGGCTCTGGAAACACCATATATTTT.

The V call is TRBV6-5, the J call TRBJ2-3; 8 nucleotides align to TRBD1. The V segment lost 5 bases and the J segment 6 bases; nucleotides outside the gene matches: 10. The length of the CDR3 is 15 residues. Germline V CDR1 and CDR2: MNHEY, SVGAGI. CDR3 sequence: CASSQTGTGGDTQYF. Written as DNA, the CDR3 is TGTGCCAGCAGTCAGACTGGGACAGGCGGCGATACGCAGTATTTT.